This is a list of T cell receptor beta chains from one sample in a study of T cell responses to AZD1222 COVID-19 vaccine. Here immunoSEQ multiplex PCR was the method, and the copy in TCRdb shows in-frame clones only, minus some. Of more than 95,000 clones in the sample, over 80% were seen once. The sample here was peripheral blood, taken on day 0 of AZD1222 vaccination. The receptors were gathered from an adult in good health. Each CDR3 is given with its conserved first and last residue. D genes are given only for firm matches. Size is stated for part of the rows, as once, few or many counts, or as a class when the clone is expanded.

j_call | d_call | cdr3_length | clone_size | v_call | cdr3_aa | cdr3_nt
TRBJ1-2 | TRBD1 | 16 | - | TRBV2 | CASSEALRDRGGGYTF | TGTGCCAGCAGTGAAGCGCTTCGGGACAGGGGAGGCGGCTACACCTTC
TRBJ2-1 | - | 17 | once | TRBV27 | CASSFSPAGSSYNEQFF | TGTGCCAGCAGTTTTTCGCCTGCGGGCAGCTCCTACAATGAGCAGTTCTTC
TRBJ2-7 | - | 14 | - | TRBV29-1 | CSVETGFSSYEQYF | TGCAGCGTCGAAACGGGATTCAGCTCCTACGAGCAGTACTTC
TRBJ1-2 | - | 13 | - | TRBV6-1 | CASSDFRGDGYTF | TGTGCCAGCAGTGATTTTCGGGGGGATGGCTACACCTTC
TRBJ1-4 | - | 15 | - | TRBV12-5 | CASALGGGGGEKLFF | TGTGCTAGTGCCCTCGGCGGGGGAGGAGGTGAAAAACTGTTTTTT
TRBJ1-1 | - | 12 | - | TRBV7-2 | CASSLTRQAAFF | TGTGCCAGCAGCTTAACGCGCCAGGCAGCTTTCTTT
TRBJ2-3 | TRBD2 | 16 | - | TRBV10-3 | CAISDGEGFLTDTQYF | TGTGCCATCAGTGACGGGGAGGGGTTCCTCACAGATACGCAGTATTTT
TRBJ2-5 | - | 14 | - | TRBV9 | CASSVGAIQETQYF | TGTGCCAGCAGCGTAGGGGCGATACAAGAGACCCAGTACTTC
TRBJ2-7 | TRBD1 | 15 | - | TRBV27 | CASSFRRDRFYEQYF | TGTGCCAGCAGTTTCCGCCGGGACAGATTCTACGAGCAGTACTTC
TRBJ1-2 | - | 14 | - | TRBV19 | CASSNPGLSYGYTF | TGTGCCAGTAGTAATCCTGGGCTCAGCTATGGCTACACCTTC
TRBJ2-2 | TRBD1 | 13 | - | TRBV6-5 | CASSFGTAGELFF | TGTGCCAGCAGTTTCGGGACAGCCGGGGAGCTGTTTTTT
TRBJ1-6 | - | 14 | once | TRBV15 | CATSLDGTRRPLHF | TGTGCCACCAGCCTAGACGGGACCCGCAGACCCCTCCACTTT
TRBJ1-5 | - | 13 | - | TRBV2 | CASSAAPFQPQHF | TGTGCCAGCAGTGCGGCACCGTTCCAGCCCCAGCATTTT
TRBJ2-2 | TRBD1 | 16 | - | TRBV19 | CASSITGAGNTGELFF | TGTGCCAGTAGTATTACAGGGGCAGGGAACACCGGGGAGCTGTTTTTT
TRBJ2-5 | - | 16 | - | TRBV2 | CASSESREGSEETQYF | TGTGCCAGCAGTGAATCCCGAGAAGGGTCGGAAGAGACCCAGTACTTC
TRBJ2-7 | TRBD2 | 15 | - | TRBV28 | CASKYRGVRVYEQYF | TGTGCCAGCAAATACCGGGGGGTTAGAGTCTACGAGCAGTACTTC
TRBJ1-6 | - | 12 | - | TRBV2 | CASSKTHSPLHF | TGTGCCAGCAGTAAGACCCATTCACCCCTCCACTTT
TRBJ1-3 | TRBD1 | 17 | - | TRBV19 | CASSTRQGGTSGNTIYF | TGTGCCAGTAGTACCCGACAGGGAGGCACCTCTGGAAACACCATATATTTT
TRBJ1-1 | - | 14 | - | TRBV18 | CASSLGTTRTEAFF | TGTGCCAGCTCACTCGGGACAACTAGGACTGAAGCTTTCTTT
TRBJ1-6 | TRBD1 | 17 | - | TRBV7-9 | CASSSGQASSYNSPLHF | TGTGCCAGCAGCTCCGGACAGGCGAGCTCCTATAATTCACCCCTCCACTTT
TRBJ2-2 | TRBD2 | 15 | - | TRBV9 | CASSASGRAAGELFF | TGTGCCAGCAGCGCTAGCGGGAGGGCGGCCGGGGAGCTGTTTTTT
TRBJ1-3 | - | 15 | - | TRBV10-3 | CAISESWGTGNTIYF | TGTGCCATCAGTGAGTCATGGGGAACTGGAAACACCATATATTTT
TRBJ2-7 | - | 13 | - | TRBV18 | CASSRGGGIEQYF | TGTGCCAGCTCGCGCGGAGGGGGAATCGAGCAGTACTTC
TRBJ2-7 | - | 14 | - | TRBV19 | CASSIDRSLFGQYF | TGTGCCAGTAGTATCGACAGGTCTCTCTTCGGGCAGTACTTC
TRBJ2-1 | - | 16 | - | TRBV7-8 | CASSSRDRSSYNEQFF | TGTGCCAGCAGCTCCAGGGACCGAAGCTCCTACAATGAGCAGTTCTTC
TRBJ1-5 | - | 15 | - | TRBV19 | CASKGNGDPNQPQHF | TGTGCTAGTAAGGGGAACGGGGACCCCAATCAGCCCCAGCATTTT
TRBJ1-3 | - | 16 | - | TRBV5-1 | CASSLAGTLSGNTIYF | TGCGCCAGCAGCTTGGCCGGGACTCTCTCTGGAAACACCATATATTTT
TRBJ1-2 | - | 14 | - | TRBV24-1 | CATSDLRFGSGYTF | TGTGCCACCAGTGATTTGCGATTCGGGAGCGGCTACACCTTC
TRBJ2-7 | - | 12 | - | TRBV7-9 | CASSPLGPEQYF | TGTGCCAGCAGCCCCTTGGGACCCGAGCAGTACTTC
TRBJ1-2 | - | 14 | - | TRBV6-5 | CASSYSPGRSGYTF | TGTGCCAGCAGTTACTCGCCGGGGAGATCTGGCTACACCTTC
TRBJ2-1 | - | 14 | - | TRBV2 | CASSEVEVSHEQFF | TGTGCCAGCAGTGAAGTAGAGGTTTCGCATGAGCAGTTCTTC
TRBJ2-7 | - | 13 | - | TRBV2 | CASSPRRGDEQYF | TGTGCCAGCAGTCCCCGGAGGGGCGACGAGCAGTACTTC